Listed below are T cell receptor beta chains from one sample, sequenced in a study of T cells in Graves' hyperthyroidism and ophthalmopathy. TCRdb re-derived calls from the multiplex PCR reads in MiXCR, one entry per CDR3 protein. The sample lists under 550,000 distinct CDR3 sequences; approximately 15% were seen once. The sequenced sample was blood. Source of these receptors: a woman in her late teens or twenties with Graves' hyperthyroidism. The conserved cysteine and the conserved F or W are not part of the CDR3 here. Each record gives: V gene, CDR3 protein.

TRBV28	ASRDAGANVLT
TRBV11-2	ASSFQRIPNEQF
TRBV20-1	SASDRGDLGYT
TRBV30	AWKKGGGTEAF
TRBV6-1	ASSERTMGTDTQY
TRBV30	AWSVSGGNTQY
TRBV5-1	ASGVAGARYNEQF
TRBV20-1	SARERELSRLREQY
TRBV6-2/TRBV6-3	ASWTPSEPAYNEQF
TRBV11-3	ASSLRAEVTDTQY
TRBV29-1	SVEKRGGYT
TRBV12-3/TRBV12-4	ASRYGTVYEQY
TRBV7-2	ASSSDGTSGSNEQF
TRBV27	ASSFSSGRPINEQF
TRBV11-2	ASSFPSSYNEQF
TRBV3-1	ASSRAGINYEQY
TRBV7-9	ASSQDTTVGYEQY
TRBV30	AWSVIGSNQPQH
TRBV6-1	ASGSGQLNTEAF
TRBV7-9	ASSLGPPGDQETQY
TRBV20-1	SATLGGSYGYT
TRBV18	ASSPKDEQY
TRBV19	ASSISRGSFTDTQY